The rows below give T cell receptor beta chains drawn from one sample of a study of cytomegalovirus exposure and HLA in healthy donors. Data came from immunoSEQ multiplex PCR; TCRdb stores just in-frame clones and leaves some out. The sample carries roughly 98,000 clones, around two thirds recorded once. The sequenced material came from PBMCs. The source is a woman in her thirties in good health and CMV-seropositive. The CDR3 runs from the conserved cysteine through the conserved F or W. Each record gives: D gene, clone size, V gene, J gene, CDR3 DNA, CDR3 protein. The D gene is left open where the match is weak. Only some rows state a clone size, as once, few, many or a class for expanded clones.

d_call: TRBD2; clone_size: once; v_call: TRBV11-2; j_call: TRBJ2-1; cdr3_nt: TGTGCCAGCAACGACGGACTAGCGGGATTCAATGAGCAGTTCTTC; cdr3_aa: CASNDGLAGFNEQFF
d_call: NA; clone_size: NA; v_call: TRBV5-1; j_call: TRBJ1-2; cdr3_nt: TGCGCCAGCAGCTTGAATTCCGACTATGGCTACACCTTC; cdr3_aa: CASSLNSDYGYTF
d_call: NA; clone_size: NA; v_call: TRBV6-5; j_call: TRBJ2-7; cdr3_nt: TGTGCCAGCAGTTATAATCCCAGTTACTCCTACGAGCAGTACTTC; cdr3_aa: CASSYNPSYSYEQYF
d_call: TRBD1; clone_size: once; v_call: TRBV7-9; j_call: TRBJ2-7; cdr3_nt: TGTGCCAGCAGCTTGGGACAGGGGGTTGACGAGCAGTACTTC; cdr3_aa: CASSLGQGVDEQYF
d_call: NA; clone_size: NA; v_call: TRBV27; j_call: TRBJ1-1; cdr3_nt: TGTGCCAGCAGCTCGGGGTCAACCTTGAACACTGAAGCTTTCTTT; cdr3_aa: CASSSGSTLNTEAFF
d_call: NA; clone_size: NA; v_call: TRBV7-9; j_call: TRBJ2-7; cdr3_nt: TGTGCCAGCAGCAACACGGGTTACGAGCAGTACTTC; cdr3_aa: CASSNTGYEQYF
d_call: TRBD1; clone_size: NA; v_call: TRBV7-7; j_call: TRBJ2-1; cdr3_nt: TGTGCCAGCAGCCCGTCCGGGACAGACAATGAGCAGTTCTTC; cdr3_aa: CASSPSGTDNEQFF
d_call: NA; clone_size: NA; v_call: TRBV4-1; j_call: TRBJ1-4; cdr3_nt: TGCGCCAGCAGCCTTTCCGGACAGCTTAATGAAAAACTGTTTTTT; cdr3_aa: CASSLSGQLNEKLFF
d_call: NA; clone_size: NA; v_call: TRBV14; j_call: TRBJ2-5; cdr3_nt: TGTGCCAGCAGCCAAGATTTTAGCAAGACAGAGACCCAGTACTTC; cdr3_aa: CASSQDFSKTETQYF
d_call: TRBD2; clone_size: NA; v_call: TRBV11-2; j_call: TRBJ2-5; cdr3_nt: TGTGCCAGCAGCCATAGTGCGGGGGACGGGCAAGAGACCCAGTACTTC; cdr3_aa: CASSHSAGDGQETQYF
d_call: TRBD1; clone_size: NA; v_call: TRBV11-3; j_call: TRBJ2-7; cdr3_nt: TGTGCCAGCAGCTTATCCGGACAGGTCTCCTACGAGCAGTACTTC; cdr3_aa: CASSLSGQVSYEQYF
d_call: TRBD1; clone_size: medium-sized; v_call: TRBV4-3; j_call: TRBJ2-6; cdr3_nt: TGCGCCAGCAGCCAAGATACAGGGGTCGGGGCCAACGTCCTGACTTTC; cdr3_aa: CASSQDTGVGANVLTF
d_call: TRBD1; clone_size: few; v_call: TRBV11-2; j_call: TRBJ2-7; cdr3_nt: TGTGCCAGCAGCTTAGCCCCGGGACAGGGGGCGTCAGAGCAGTACTTC; cdr3_aa: CASSLAPGQGASEQYF
d_call: NA; clone_size: once; v_call: TRBV4-2; j_call: TRBJ2-2; cdr3_nt: TGTGCCAGCAGCCAAGCCTCCGGGTCGAACGCGAACACCGGGGAGCTGTTTTTT; cdr3_aa: CASSQASGSNANTGELFF
d_call: TRBD1; clone_size: NA; v_call: TRBV6-5; j_call: TRBJ1-5; cdr3_nt: TGTGCCAGCAGTTTCCGGGACAGATATCAGCCCCAGCATTTT; cdr3_aa: CASSFRDRYQPQHF
d_call: NA; clone_size: NA; v_call: TRBV10-3; j_call: TRBJ1-2; cdr3_nt: TGTGCCATCAGTGAAACAGGGAACTATGGCTACACCTTC; cdr3_aa: CAISETGNYGYTF
d_call: TRBD2; clone_size: NA; v_call: TRBV5-5; j_call: TRBJ2-7; cdr3_nt: TGTGCCAGCAGCTTGGCCCCGCTGGGACGGGGGGACTACGAGCAGTACTTC; cdr3_aa: CASSLAPLGRGDYEQYF
d_call: TRBD1; clone_size: few; v_call: TRBV2; j_call: TRBJ2-7; cdr3_nt: TGTGCCAGCAGCCCGACAGGGGGACCCTACGAGCAGTACTTC; cdr3_aa: CASSPTGGPYEQYF
d_call: TRBD1; clone_size: NA; v_call: TRBV2; j_call: TRBJ2-7; cdr3_nt: TGTGCCAGCAGGTTGGACAGGGGCCTAACCCGCTCCTACGAGCAGTACTTC; cdr3_aa: CASRLDRGLTRSYEQYF
d_call: NA; clone_size: NA; v_call: TRBV7-9; j_call: TRBJ1-1; cdr3_nt: TGTGCCAGCAGCCCCTCTAGCCTATTGAACACTGAAGCTTTCTTT; cdr3_aa: CASSPSSLLNTEAFF
d_call: NA; clone_size: NA; v_call: TRBV19; j_call: TRBJ2-3; cdr3_nt: TGTGCCAGTAGTATTTTGGGAGATAACACAGATACGCAGTATTTT; cdr3_aa: CASSILGDNTDTQYF
d_call: NA; clone_size: few; v_call: TRBV5-1; j_call: TRBJ1-1; cdr3_nt: TGCGCCAGCAGCTTGGTTCCCAGTATGAACACTGAAGCTTTCTTT; cdr3_aa: CASSLVPSMNTEAFF
d_call: TRBD1; clone_size: NA; v_call: TRBV7-3; j_call: TRBJ1-1; cdr3_nt: TGTGCCAGCAGCTTAAGTAGGACAGGGGATGGCACTGAAGCTTTCTTT; cdr3_aa: CASSLSRTGDGTEAFF
d_call: NA; clone_size: few; v_call: TRBV15; j_call: TRBJ1-6; cdr3_nt: TGTGCCACCTCGGGACAATCCTATAATTCACCCCTCCACTTT; cdr3_aa: CATSGQSYNSPLHF
d_call: NA; clone_size: NA; v_call: TRBV7-9; j_call: TRBJ1-1; cdr3_nt: TGTGCCAGCAGCAGACAGTTGAACACTGAAGCTTTCTTT; cdr3_aa: CASSRQLNTEAFF
d_call: TRBD2; clone_size: NA; v_call: TRBV9; j_call: TRBJ2-1; cdr3_nt: TGTGCCAGCAGCGCGACTAGCGGGGGGGCCGGGGTTGAGCAGTTCTTC; cdr3_aa: CASSATSGGAGVEQFF
d_call: NA; clone_size: NA; v_call: TRBV7-9; j_call: TRBJ1-2; cdr3_nt: TGTGCCAGCAGCCAGCGGGACGGCCTACGAGGCTACACCTTC; cdr3_aa: CASSQRDGLRGYTF
d_call: NA; clone_size: few; v_call: TRBV6-1; j_call: TRBJ1-2; cdr3_nt: TGTGCCAGCGTCGAAGGGGGGGGCGGCATCTATGGCTACACCTTC; cdr3_aa: CASVEGGGGIYGYTF
d_call: NA; clone_size: NA; v_call: TRBV5-1; j_call: TRBJ2-2; cdr3_nt: TGCGCCAGCAGCTTAAGAACCCCCGGGACTGTGAACACCGGGGAGCTGTTTTTT; cdr3_aa: CASSLRTPGTVNTGELFF
d_call: NA; clone_size: NA; v_call: TRBV6-4; j_call: TRBJ2-3; cdr3_nt: TGTGCCAGCAGTGACTCAGGGCGGGGTAGCACAGATACGCAGTATTTT; cdr3_aa: CASSDSGRGSTDTQYF
d_call: NA; clone_size: few; v_call: TRBV5-1; j_call: TRBJ2-5; cdr3_nt: TGCGCCAGCAGCTTTGCCGGCAGGGCAGAGACCCAGTACTTC; cdr3_aa: CASSFAGRAETQYF
d_call: TRBD2; clone_size: few; v_call: TRBV19; j_call: TRBJ2-3; cdr3_nt: TGTGCCAGTAGTATAGCTAGCGGTCTAGATACGCAGTATTTT; cdr3_aa: CASSIASGLDTQYF
d_call: NA; clone_size: NA; v_call: TRBV19; j_call: TRBJ1-5; cdr3_nt: TGTGCCAGTAGAGGGGATCAGCCCCAGCATTTT; cdr3_aa: CASRGDQPQHF
d_call: NA; clone_size: NA; v_call: TRBV11-3; j_call: TRBJ2-7; cdr3_nt: TGTGCCAGCAGCTTATCAGAAGACTACGAGCAGTACTTC; cdr3_aa: CASSLSEDYEQYF
d_call: TRBD2; clone_size: NA; v_call: TRBV10-1; j_call: TRBJ2-1; cdr3_nt: TGCGCCTCTGGCGGGGGGACCTACAATGAGCAGTTCTTC; cdr3_aa: CASGGGTYNEQFF
d_call: NA; clone_size: NA; v_call: TRBV30; j_call: TRBJ1-1; cdr3_nt: TGTGCCTGGAGTTCATCCCTAATGAACACTGAAGCTTTCTTT; cdr3_aa: CAWSSSLMNTEAFF
d_call: TRBD2; clone_size: NA; v_call: TRBV4-2; j_call: TRBJ2-5; cdr3_nt: TGTGCCAGCAGCCCCCGACCGGGGGGGGGACAAGAGACCCAGTACTTC; cdr3_aa: CASSPRPGGGQETQYF
d_call: TRBD2; clone_size: NA; v_call: TRBV4-3; j_call: TRBJ2-2; cdr3_nt: TGCGCCAGCAGCCAAGAACCTAGCGGGGGGGCCGGGGAGCTGTTTTTT; cdr3_aa: CASSQEPSGGAGELFF
d_call: TRBD1; clone_size: NA; v_call: TRBV2; j_call: TRBJ1-4; cdr3_nt: TGTGCCAGCAGTCCCTGGGACAGGGGAGGTGAAAAACTGTTTTTT; cdr3_aa: CASSPWDRGGEKLFF
d_call: TRBD1; clone_size: NA; v_call: TRBV19; j_call: TRBJ1-5; cdr3_nt: TGTGCCAGTACCGACAGGGGCAATCAGCCCCAGCATTTT; cdr3_aa: CASTDRGNQPQHF
d_call: TRBD1; clone_size: NA; v_call: TRBV27; j_call: TRBJ1-6; cdr3_nt: TGTGCCAGCAGCCCTAGCGGGACAGGGGATTCACCCCTCCACTTT; cdr3_aa: CASSPSGTGDSPLHF
d_call: NA; clone_size: few; v_call: TRBV30; j_call: TRBJ1-5; cdr3_nt: TGTGCCTGGACGTCAGGCAGTCTAAATCAGCCCCAGCATTTT; cdr3_aa: CAWTSGSLNQPQHF
d_call: TRBD1; clone_size: NA; v_call: TRBV6-4; j_call: TRBJ1-2; cdr3_nt: TGTGCCAGCAGCCAGACAGGGGGCGGAGGCTACACCTTC; cdr3_aa: CASSQTGGGGYTF
d_call: TRBD1; clone_size: NA; v_call: TRBV28; j_call: TRBJ1-3; cdr3_nt: TGTGCCAGCAGGGACCGGACAGGGGCTGGAAACACCATATATTTT; cdr3_aa: CASRDRTGAGNTIYF
d_call: TRBD1; clone_size: NA; v_call: TRBV14; j_call: TRBJ1-2; cdr3_nt: TGTGCCAGCAGCCAATCGACAGGGTACTATGGCTACACCTTC; cdr3_aa: CASSQSTGYYGYTF
d_call: TRBD1; clone_size: NA; v_call: TRBV19; j_call: TRBJ1-4; cdr3_nt: TGTGCCAGTAGTTGGCGGACAGGGGAAGAAAAACTGTTTTTT; cdr3_aa: CASSWRTGEEKLFF
d_call: TRBD2; clone_size: NA; v_call: TRBV4-3; j_call: TRBJ2-3; cdr3_nt: TGCGCCAGCAGCCCACAGCACGGGACTAGCGGGGGAAGGGCAGATACGCAGTATTTT; cdr3_aa: CASSPQHGTSGGRADTQYF
d_call: TRBD2; clone_size: NA; v_call: TRBV4-1; j_call: TRBJ2-1; cdr3_nt: TGCGCCAGCAGCCAAGGGACTAGCGGGGGGGCCTTAAATGAGCAGTTCTTC; cdr3_aa: CASSQGTSGGALNEQFF
d_call: TRBD1; clone_size: once; v_call: TRBV7-9; j_call: TRBJ2-5; cdr3_nt: TGTGCCAGCAGCTGGGACAGGGGGCTTGAGACCCAGTACTTC; cdr3_aa: CASSWDRGLETQYF
d_call: NA; clone_size: NA; v_call: TRBV15; j_call: TRBJ2-3; cdr3_nt: TGTGCCACCAGCAGGACTTTGGATACGCAGTATTTT; cdr3_aa: CATSRTLDTQYF
d_call: NA; clone_size: NA; v_call: TRBV6-1; j_call: TRBJ2-7; cdr3_nt: TGTGCCAGCAGGGCGACTAGTTCCGAGCAGTACTTC; cdr3_aa: CASRATSSEQYF
d_call: TRBD1; clone_size: NA; v_call: TRBV6-1; j_call: TRBJ1-2; cdr3_nt: TGTGCCAGCAGTGAGCGGACAGGGGCCTCCTATGGCTACACCTTC; cdr3_aa: CASSERTGASYGYTF
d_call: TRBD2; clone_size: NA; v_call: TRBV7-3; j_call: TRBJ2-7; cdr3_nt: TGTGCCAGCAGCTTCGCTAGCGGGGGGTTCTACGAGCAGTACTTC; cdr3_aa: CASSFASGGFYEQYF
d_call: NA; clone_size: NA; v_call: TRBV5-6; j_call: TRBJ2-7; cdr3_nt: TGTGCCAGCAGCTTGGGCAGGGGCTTATACGAGCAGTACTTC; cdr3_aa: CASSLGRGLYEQYF
d_call: TRBD2; clone_size: NA; v_call: TRBV7-8; j_call: TRBJ2-2; cdr3_nt: TGTGCCAGCAGCTTAGTAGTTAGGACTAGCGGGGGGGCCGACACCGGGGAGCTGTTTTTT; cdr3_aa: CASSLVVRTSGGADTGELFF